The 30 T cell receptor beta chains below were found in one sample sequenced in a study of shared clonotypes between healthy human individuals. TCRdb keeps only in-frame clones here, not all; method: immunoSEQ multiplex PCR. The sample has fewer than 650,000 clones, 76% seen once; the top ten hold under 15%. The sequenced sample consisted of PBMCs. These receptors were taken from a woman aged 40 to 50 in good health. Some clones in this sample may be carry-over from other donors' samples.

The chain is built from TRBV28 and TRBJ1-2, with a possible D match to TRBD1 (6 bases). This CDR3 spans 16 amino acids. The ends were cut back, 5 bases at V and 6 bases at J, with 22 bases in the middle. Germline V CDR1 and CDR2: MDHEN, SYDVKM. The CDR3 loop is CASSTPGTLLVDGYTF. As DNA, the CDR3 is TGTGCCAGCAGTACCCCCGGGACACTTTTGGTGGATGGCTACACCTTC.

This chain joins TRBV2 and TRBJ1-1; D is uncertain. This CDR3 has 13 amino acids. V gave up 6 bases and J gave up 1 base, with 9 bases separating them. Germline loops: CDR1 SNHLY, CDR2 FYNNEI. The CDR3 nucleotides read TGTGCCAGCAGCACCGGGAGGAACACTGAAGCTTTCTTT. Encoded protein: CASSTGRNTEAFF.

This clone occurred many times. The genes are TRBV7-9 and TRBJ1-3; 8 bases agree with TRBD1. Germline CDR1 and CDR2: SEHNR and FQNEAQ (reference sequence). V lost 8 bases to trimming and J lost 3 bases; unmatched junction nucleotides: 6. The CDR3 contains 14 residues. CDR3 region: CASRGTGYGNTIYF. The CDR3 region has the DNA TGTGCCAGCCGGGGGACAGGCTATGGAAACACCATATATTTT. Drawing the rest from reference TRBV7-9 and TRBJ1-3, the complete variable domain is DTGVSQNPRHKITKRGQNVTFRCDPISEHNRLYWYRQTLGQGPEFLTYFQNEAQLEKSRLLSDRFSAERPKGSFSTLEIQRTEQGDSAMYLCASRGTGYGNTIYFGEGSWLTVV.

The chain has TRBV7-9 and TRBJ1-3; a possible D gene is TRBD1 (5 bases). Trimming shortened V by 1 base and J by 0 bases, and 7 bases separated the two germline ends. Per germline, CDR1 SEHNR and CDR2 FQNEAQ (reference sequence). This CDR3 is built from 15 residues. CDR3 amino acids: CASSLGDPSGNTIYF. CDR3 DNA sequence: TGTGCCAGCAGCTTAGGGGACCCCTCTGGAAACACCATATATTTT.

The chain employs TRBV5-1 and TRBJ2-3; 7 nucleotides align to TRBD2. The CDR3 runs 15 residues. J gave up 6 bases and V 0 bases, and 7 bases lay outside the gene matches. Per the germline V gene, CDR1 is SGHRS and CDR2 is YFSETQ. The CDR3 DNA is TGCGCCAGCAGCTTGGAGGCGGGAGCTTCTGATACGCAGTATTTT. Amino acids: CASSLEAGASDTQYF. Full variable domain (rest looked up from reference TRBV5-1 and TRBJ2-3): KAGVTQTPRYLIKTRGQQVTLSCSPISGHRSVSWYQQTPGQGLQFLFEYFSETQRNKGNFPGRFSGRQFSNSRSEMNVSTLELGDSALYLCASSLEAGASDTQYFGPGTRLTVL.

Turning to this clone: This may arise from a read error, as a much more abundant clone is one base away. The same CDR3 is also encoded by other DNA sequences in this sample. This sequence joins TRBV28 and TRBJ1-1; tentatively, D is TRBD1 (5 bases). Per germline, CDR1 MDHEN and CDR2 SYDVKM. This CDR3 is built from 15 residues. V lost 6 bases and J 1 base, leaving 15 bases between the germline ends. The CDR3 DNA reads TGTGCCAGCAGGCCGTATGGGGGAGGGAACACTGAAGCTTTCTTT. Its translation is CASRPYGGGNTEAFF.

To note about this clone: In the same sample, other DNA sequences code for this CDR3. The chain links TRBV30 to TRBJ2-5, with D uncertain. Germline CDR1 GTSNPN, CDR2 SVGIG (reference sequence). V shed 2 bases and J shed 4 bases, with 11 bases lying between them. The CDR3 contains 13 residues. This chain's CDR3 is CAWSRAAGETQYF. The CDR3 region has the DNA TGTGCCTGGAGTCGGGCGGCAGGAGAGACCCAGTACTTC.

The chain couples TRBV7-8 to TRBJ1-1; D is unresolved. The CDR3 has 14 amino acids. The V gene lost 2 bases and the J gene lost 0 bases, with 7 bases spanning the gap. Germline-derived CDR1 and CDR2 are SGHVS and FQNEAQ. The CDR3 sequence is CASSLRSLNTEAFF. CDR3 DNA sequence: TGTGCCAGCAGCTTAAGGTCACTGAACACTGAAGCTTTCTTT.

In this sample, this clone turned up a few times. The DNA of the CDR3 is TGTGCCAGCAGCCCCGGGACTAGCCGCGAGCAGTACTTC. Translated, it gives CASSPGTSREQYF. The chain links TRBV7-3 to TRBJ2-7, with 9 bases lining up with TRBD2. Germline-derived CDR1 and CDR2 are SGHTA and FQGTGA. The J segment lost 6 bases and the V segment lost 5 bases, leaving 5 bases of the junction unmatched. CDR3 size: 13 residues.

The chain is built from TRBV5-4 and TRBJ2-7; 8 positions match TRBD1. Looked up from germline, CDR1 is SGHNT and CDR2 is YYREEE (reference sequence). With 0 bases clipped from V and 1 base from J, the junction kept 3 bases outside the gene matches. CDR3 length equals 15 residues. The CDR3 here is CASSLATGASYEQYF. The CDR3, as DNA: TGTGCCAGCAGCTTGGCGACAGGGGCATCCTACGAGCAGTACTTC.

This rearrangement joins TRBV7-9 to TRBJ2-3; D unclear. V was clipped by 8 bases and J by 0 bases, with 6 bases between them. There are 12 residues in the CDR3. Per germline, CDR1 SEHNR and CDR2 FQNEAQ (reference sequence). DNA for the CDR3: TGTGCCAGCGGTTCTAGCACAGATACGCAGTATTTT. Translated, it gives CASGSSTDTQYF. Drawing the rest from reference TRBV7-9 and TRBJ2-3, the complete variable domain is DTGVSQNPRHKITKRGQNVTFRCDPISEHNRLYWYRQTLGQGPEFLTYFQNEAQLEKSRLLSDRFSAERPKGSFSTLEIQRTEQGDSAMYLCASGSSTDTQYFGPGTRLTVL.

A single count supports this clone. CDR3 DNA: TGTGCCAGCAGCACAGGACTAGCAGAGGCCTACGAGCAGTACTTC. Translating gives CASSTGLAEAYEQYF. The chain uses TRBV5-4 and TRBJ2-7; 8 nucleotides line up with TRBD2. This CDR3 region has 15 residues. Germline-derived CDR1 and CDR2 are SGHNT and YYREEE (reference sequence). With 4 bases clipped from V and 2 bases from J, the junction kept 8 bases outside the gene matches.

The chain recombines TRBV10-3 with TRBJ1-2; no clear D gene. V shed 2 bases and J shed 8 bases, with 18 bases lying between them. Germline V gene sequence: CDR1 ENHRY, CDR2 SYGVKD. The CDR3 contains 15 residues. CDR3 DNA sequence: TGTGCCATCAGTGAGCCGCCGGGTAGTGGACGCGGCTACACCTTC. It specifies CAISEPPGSGRGYTF.

The chain links TRBV6-5 to TRBJ2-7, with a possible D match to TRBD1 (7 bases). Germline assignment: CDR1 MNHEY and CDR2 SVGAGI. V lost 10 bases to trimming and J lost 5 bases, with 15 bases between them. The CDR3 runs 12 residues. The CDR3 here is CATNDREDEQYF. The CDR3 DNA reads TGTGCCACCAACGACAGGGAGGACGAGCAGTACTTC.

The chain combines TRBV19 with TRBJ2-3, with TRBD1 identical over 11 bases. The CDR3 contains 16 residues. CDR1 and CDR2 from the germline V gene are LNHDA and SQIVND (reference sequence). V dropped 8 bases and J dropped 5; count of bases not matched to a gene: 12. CDR3 loop: CASSHIGQGARDTQYF. DNA of the CDR3: TGTGCCAGTTCCCACATCGGACAGGGGGCACGAGATACGCAGTATTTT.

V is TRBV5-1 and J is TRBJ2-2; no reliable D call. There are 14 residues in the CDR3. Germline lookup yields CDR1 SGHRS and CDR2 YFSETQ. Trimming shortened V by 3 bases and J by 2 bases, and 8 bases separated the two germline ends. CDR3: CASSSERNTGELFF. CDR3 bases: TGCGCCAGCAGCTCTGAGCGAAACACCGGGGAGCTGTTTTTT.

The rearrangement joins TRBV18 to TRBJ1-1; 9 bases are a match to TRBD1. This CDR3 comprises 14 residues. In germline, CDR1 is KGHSH, CDR2 LQKENI. Trimming at V came to 6 bases and at J to 4 bases, leaving 6 bases not matched to a gene. CDR3 nucleotides: TGTGCCAGCTCCGGGGGACAGGGTATCACTGAAGCTTTCTTT. Protein product: CASSGGQGITEAFF.

J is TRBJ2-7 and V is TRBV28; 9 bases line up with TRBD2. Germline V gene lookup returns CDR1 MDHEN and CDR2 SYDVKM. CDR3 length equals 16 residues. V shed 3 bases and J 3 bases; nucleotides not matched to a gene: 9. For the CDR3, the DNA is TGTGCCAGCAGTTTCCTTACCCTAGCGGGACACTACGAGCAGTACTTC. Its protein product is CASSFLTLAGHYEQYF.

For this clone: One junction end disagrees with the germline gene, perhaps due to a read error. The V and J genes are TRBV7-2 and TRBJ1-4; 7 nucleotides match TRBD1. Germline V CDR1 and CDR2: SGHTA, FQGNSA. The CDR3 covers 15 residues. Here the CDR3 DNA reads TGTGCCAGCAGCCGAACGGGACAGTCAAATGAAAAACTGGTTTTT. Its protein product is CASSRTGQSNEKLVF.

As regards this clone: One end of the junction does not line up with germline, which may come from a read error. The genes are TRBV11-2 and TRBJ2-7, with 10 bases matching TRBD2. CDR1 is SGHAT and CDR2 is FQNNGV in the germline V gene. The CDR3 covers 13 residues. CDR3 sequence (DNA): TGTGCCAGCAGCCTAGGACTAGCGGAACTCTTGCACTTC. Translated: CASSLGLAELLHF. The entire variable domain, with the rest obtained from reference TRBV11-2 and TRBJ2-7, is as follows: EAGVAQSPRYKIIEKRQSVAFWCNPISGHATLYWYQQILGQGPKLLIQFQNNGVVDDSQLPKDRFSAERLKGVDSTLKIQPAKLEDSAVYLCASSLGLAELLHFGPGTRLTVT.

This chain uses TRBV5-5 with TRBJ1-1; 7 bases line up with TRBD1. Unmatched junction bases numbered 4, after V lost 3 bases and J lost 5 bases. CDR1 is SGHKS, CDR2 YYEKEE, per germline (reference sequence). This CDR3 has 13 residues. The CDR3 reads CASSWETGTEAFF. The CDR3 DNA sequence: TGTGCCAGCAGCTGGGAGACAGGGACTGAAGCTTTCTTT.

This clone was observed a few times. The rearrangement links TRBV7-6 to TRBJ1-2; tentative D call: TRBD1 (5 bases). Germline CDR1 and CDR2: SGHVS and FNYEAQ. V was cut by 1 base and J by 5 bases, with 14 bases left in between. This CDR3 spans 15 amino acids. The CDR3 region has the DNA TGTGCCAGCAGCTTAGAAGGAGACAGCCCGTATGGCTACACCTTC. This codes for CASSLEGDSPYGYTF. The full variable domain, with the rest looked up from reference TRBV7-6 and TRBJ1-2, is GAGVSQSPRYKVTKRGQDVALRCDPISGHVSLYWYRQALGQGPEFLTYFNYEAQQDKSGLPNDRFSAERPEGSISTLTIQRTEQRDSAMYRCASSLEGDSPYGYTFGSGTRLTVV.

J is TRBJ2-7 and V is TRBV30, with D tentatively TRBD1 or TRBD2 (5 bases each). The V end was cut by 5 bases, the J end by 6 bases, with 17 bases between. CDR3 length equals 13 residues. CDR1 and CDR2 from the germline V gene are GTSNPN and SVGIG (reference sequence). CDR3 nucleotide sequence: TGTGCCTGGGACGGTGCCCAAGGGACCGAGCAGTACTTC. It specifies CAWDGAQGTEQYF.

Only a few counts were recorded for this clone. This chain connects TRBV28 to TRBJ1-4, with D unresolved. Deletions cut 2 bases from V and 7 bases from J, with 14 bases between. The CDR3 runs to 15 residues. From germline, CDR1 is MDHEN and CDR2 SYDVKM. The CDR3: CASSLPWPGAEKLFF. As DNA, the CDR3 is TGTGCCAGCAGTTTACCCTGGCCAGGTGCTGAAAAACTGTTTTTT.

This clone was seen a few times. The chain has TRBV28 and TRBJ2-3; the D call may be TRBD1 or TRBD2 (5 bases each). Per germline, CDR1 MDHEN and CDR2 SYDVKM. The CDR3 has 14 residues. V was shortened by 9 bases and J by 5 bases, with 18 bases between the two germline ends. CDR3 sequence reads: CASSTGLIGDTQYF. DNA for the CDR3: TGTGCCAGTTCGACGGGGCTTATAGGAGATACGCAGTATTTT.

This clone came up a few times. The V gene is TRBV28, the J gene TRBJ2-5; 8 bases line up with TRBD1. This CDR3 has 14 amino acids. The trim removed 3 bases at V and 3 bases at J, leaving 3 bases unmatched. Germline V gene lookup returns CDR1 MDHEN and CDR2 SYDVKM. The CDR3: CASSFSGQEETQYF. CDR3 DNA sequence: TGTGCCAGCAGTTTTTCGGGACAGGAAGAGACCCAGTACTTC.

The J gene is TRBJ2-2, the V gene TRBV5-6; D remains unclear. V lost 0 bases and J lost 0, with 6 bases in between. The CDR3 is 15 residues long. CDR1 is SGHDT and CDR2 is YYEEEE in the germline V gene. DNA for the CDR3: TGTGCCAGCAGCTTGGTTACGACGAACACCGGGGAGCTGTTTTTT. This sequence encodes CASSLVTTNTGELFF.

With regard to this clone: A read error may explain this, as a much larger clone is one base away. The same CDR3 also results from other DNA sequences found in this sample. The chain links TRBV7-2 to TRBJ1-5; the D is unclear. This CDR3 spans 13 amino acids. Per the germline V gene, CDR1 is SGHTA and CDR2 is FQGNSA. V was shortened by 2 bases and J by 2 bases, with 4 bases between the two germline ends. CDR3 bases: TGTGCCAGCAGCTTACGGGGCAATCAGCCCCAGCATTTT. Amino acid sequence: CASSLRGNQPQHF. Together with reference TRBV7-2 and TRBJ1-5, the CDR3 gives the full variable domain: GAGVSQSPSNKVTEKGKDVELRCDPISGHTALYWYRQSLGQGLEFLIYFQGNSAPDKSGLPSDRFSAERTGGSVSTLTIQRTQQEDSAVYLCASSLRGNQPQHFGDGTRLSIL.

The gene calls are TRBV11-3 and TRBJ1-1; D not certain. V was clipped by 4 bases and J by 5 bases, with 14 bases between them. The CDR3 is 14 residues long. Per the germline V gene, CDR1 is SGHNT and CDR2 is YENEEA. The CDR3 protein is CASSSSTAGTEAFF. The CDR3 nucleotides read TGTGCCAGCAGCTCCTCGACGGCCGGGACTGAAGCTTTCTTT.

V is TRBV27 and J is TRBJ2-7, with no clear D. The germline V gene has CDR1 MNHEY and CDR2 SMNVEV (reference sequence). The length of the CDR3 is 13 residues. V dropped 3 bases and J dropped 3 bases, with 9 bases sitting between them. CDR3 coding DNA: TGTGCCAGCAGTTTTCGTCCCAGCTACGAGCAGTACTTC. Residues: CASSFRPSYEQYF.